This T cell receptor beta chain was obtained from a study of OX40 agonist ivuxolimab in advanced cancers. As for the study in general: In this trial design, patients received ivuxolimab intravenously at 0.01 to 10 mg/kg every 2 weeks. Approximately 41% of patients had received prior checkpoint inhibitor therapy. A mean age of around 60 years, range about 20 to 85, was recorded, and approximately 85% were male.

V trimming: 2 bases; J trimming: 3 bases; junction bases outside the gene matches: 2. Germline V gives CDR1 SGHVS, CDR2 FQNEAQ. The CDR3 covers 14 residues. Clones were sequenced by immunoSEQ multiplex PCR, and TCRdb holds only the in-frame ones, with some missing. Of about 150,000 clones in the sample, around 94% were seen once. This specimen consisted of CD4+ or CD8+ T cells sorted from blood, obtained in a trial of the OX40 agonist ivuxolimab. The TCR was taken from an adult with an advanced solid tumor such as melanoma, head and neck, liver or kidney cancer. V usage is TRBV7-8 and J usage is TRBJ2-5; TRBD1 agrees at 8 bases. CDR3 in DNA: TGTGCCAGCAGCTTAAAGACAGGGGAAGAGACCCAGTACTTC. Translating gives CASSLKTGEETQYF. The full variable domain, its missing parts supplied by reference TRBV7-8 and TRBJ2-5, is GAGVSQSPRYKVAKRGQDVALRCDPISGHVSLFWYQQALGQGPEFLTYFQNEAQLDKSGLPSDRFFAERPEGSVSTLKIQRTQQEDSAVYLCASSLKTGEETQYFGPGTRLLVL.